This TCR beta chain was sequenced in a study of CD8 T cells in ankylosing spondylitis. A few counts support this clonotype. Its antigen is not known. In TCRdb, the 5' RACE reads were re-called with MiXCR into one record per CDR3 protein. The data contain 210,000 or so distinct CDR3 sequences, 20% to 30% of them singletons. Study findings and constraints: What seemed typical of ankylosing spondylitis blood was a TCR beta motif built from fewer than ten highly homologous variants.

The CDR3 length is 14 residues. Germline V lookup: CDR1 DFQATT, CDR2 SNEGSKA (reference sequence). The V and J ends lost 3 bases and 6 bases respectively, with 15 bases between them. This receptor was identified in a male donor with ankylosing spondylitis or in good health (not recorded which). Sequencing used blood, either unsorted or a sorted T cell fraction (not recorded which). The rearrangement uses TRBV20-1 and TRBJ2-1, with TRBD1 as a possible D gene (7 bases). The CDR3 reads CSARGHRGGNEQFF. CDR3 DNA sequence: TGCAGTGCTAGGGGGCACAGGGGAGGCAATGAGCAGTTCTTC.